Listed below are T cell receptor beta chains from one sample, sequenced in a study of control samples from healthy donors and cancer patients. Using immunoSEQ multiplex PCR, the repertoire was profiled, and TCRdb retains in-frame clones only, with some absent. The table has around 100,000 clones, around 89% seen once. Sequenced sample: PBMCs. Source of these receptors: a man in his 60s with lung cancer. Both conserved end residues are part of each CDR3. D genes are given only for firm matches. Not all rows give a size; the values are once, few, many and, for expanded clones, a class.

clone_size | j_call | d_call | v_call | cdr3_aa | cdr3_nt
- | TRBJ2-1 | - | TRBV27 | CASSLYRGASYNEQFF | TGTGCCAGCAGTTTATATAGGGGGGCTTCCTACAATGAGCAGTTCTTC
- | TRBJ1-1 | - | TRBV10-1 | CASRTSMNTEAFF | TGCGCCAGCAGGACCAGCATGAACACTGAAGCTTTCTTT
- | TRBJ2-5 | - | TRBV5-1 | CASSLSQGMETQYF | TGCGCCAGCAGCTTGTCACAGGGTATGGAGACCCAGTACTTC
- | TRBJ2-3 | TRBD2 | TRBV9 | CASSRLADTDTQYF | TGTGCCAGCAGCCGCCTAGCGGACACAGATACGCAGTATTTT
- | TRBJ1-1 | - | TRBV7-3 | CASSFGRNTEAFF | TGTGCCAGCAGCTTTGGCAGAAACACTGAAGCTTTCTTT
few | TRBJ2-3 | TRBD1 | TRBV6-4 | CASSSGGSTDTQYF | TGTGCCAGCAGTTCAGGGGGCTCCACAGATACGCAGTATTTT
- | TRBJ2-5 | - | TRBV18 | CASSPPYSRETQYF | TGTGCCAGCTCACCACCGTATTCTCGGGAGACCCAGTACTTC
once | TRBJ1-4 | - | TRBV30 | CAWSVEPTNEKLFF | TGTGCCTGGAGTGTGGAGCCAACTAATGAAAAACTGTTTTTT
- | TRBJ2-3 | - | TRBV29-1 | CSVEPRSTDTQYF | TGCAGCGTTGAACCTCGTTCGACAGATACGCAGTATTTT
- | TRBJ2-3 | TRBD1 | TRBV11-2 | CASSLDRGLYTQYF | TGTGCCAGCAGCTTAGACAGGGGGCTTTATACGCAGTATTTT
- | TRBJ1-4 | - | TRBV2 | CASHDLGEKLFF | TGTGCCAGCCACGATCTCGGGGAAAAACTGTTTTTT
few | TRBJ2-1 | TRBD2 | TRBV29-1 | CSVPSGTSRFF | TGCAGCGTTCCATCCGGGACTAGTCGTTTCTTC
- | TRBJ2-4 | - | TRBV15 | CATSSGLSRQGSLAKNIQYF | TGTGCCACCAGCAGTGGACTCTCGCGGCAGGGCTCTCTAGCCAAAAACATTCAGTACTTC
- | TRBJ1-1 | - | TRBV6-6 | CASSWGGSENTEAFF | TGTGCCAGCAGTTGGGGGGGTTCGGAGAACACTGAAGCTTTCTTT
- | TRBJ2-1 | - | TRBV12-3/TRBV12-4 | CASSLWGDEQFF | TGTGCCAGCAGTTTATGGGGGGATGAGCAGTTCTTC
few | TRBJ2-6 | - | TRBV6-5 | CASSYRSSGANVLTF | TGTGCCAGCAGTTACCGGAGCTCTGGGGCCAACGTCCTGACTTTC
- | TRBJ2-3 | - | TRBV7-9 | CASSLGLVDTQYF | TGTGCCAGCAGCTTAGGCTTGGTAGATACGCAGTATTTT
- | TRBJ1-1 | - | TRBV6-6 | CASSYSGGYTEAFF | TGTGCCAGCAGTTACTCGGGGGGATACACTGAAGCTTTCTTT
- | TRBJ2-2 | - | TRBV12-3/TRBV12-4 | CASSGPNTGELFF | TGTGCCAGCAGCGGTCCGAACACCGGGGAGCTGTTTTTT
- | TRBJ2-3 | - | TRBV6-5 | CASDIADTQYF | TGTGCCAGCGATATCGCGGATACGCAGTATTTT
- | TRBJ1-6 | TRBD1 | TRBV14 | CASSQVGQSPLHF | TGTGCCAGCAGCCAAGTGGGACAGTCACCCCTCCACTTT
few | TRBJ1-1 | - | TRBV7-2 | CASSLGGGEAFF | TGTGCCAGCAGCTTAGGAGGCGGTGAAGCTTTCTTT
- | TRBJ2-1 | - | TRBV6-5 | CASSLNTGSSNEQFF | TGTGCCAGCAGCCTCAATACAGGGAGTTCTAATGAGCAGTTCTTC
- | TRBJ1-1 | - | TRBV6-5 | CASRRTGTVNTEAFF | TGTGCCAGCAGGCGAACCGGGACGGTGAACACTGAAGCTTTCTTT
- | TRBJ2-2 | - | TRBV14 | CASSAWTNTGELFF | TGTGCCAGCTCCGCGTGGACGAACACCGGGGAGCTGTTTTTT
- | TRBJ2-3 | - | TRBV27 | CASSLRARGPTDTQYF | TGTGCCAGCAGTTTAAGGGCCAGAGGACCCACAGATACGCAGTATTTT
- | TRBJ1-2 | TRBD1 | TRBV30 | CAWSVNRGQHGYTF | TGTGCCTGGAGTGTTAACAGGGGGCAACATGGCTACACCTTC
- | TRBJ1-3 | - | TRBV7-9 | CASSLTVGGTIYF | TGTGCCAGCAGCTTAACAGTCGGAGGGACCATATATTTT
- | TRBJ1-6 | - | TRBV2 | CASTYSGTPLHF | TGTGCCAGCACCTATTCCGGGACACCCCTCCACTTT